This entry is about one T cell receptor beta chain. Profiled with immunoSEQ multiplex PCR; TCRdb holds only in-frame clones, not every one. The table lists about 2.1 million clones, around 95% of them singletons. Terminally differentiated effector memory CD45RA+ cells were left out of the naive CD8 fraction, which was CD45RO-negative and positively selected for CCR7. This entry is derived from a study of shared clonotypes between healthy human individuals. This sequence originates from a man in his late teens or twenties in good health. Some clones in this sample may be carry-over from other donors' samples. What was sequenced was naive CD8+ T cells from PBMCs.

This CDR3 reads CASSLVEGRGYNEQFF. The CDR3 nucleotides read TGTGCCAGCAGCTTAGTAGAGGGCAGGGGGTACAATGAGCAGTTCTTC. The chain has TRBV7-8 and TRBJ2-1; 7 bases fit TRBD1. After removal of 1 base from V and 4 bases from J, the junction contained 7 bases not matched to a gene. In germline, CDR1 is SGHVS, CDR2 FQNEAQ. CDR3 length: 16 residues.